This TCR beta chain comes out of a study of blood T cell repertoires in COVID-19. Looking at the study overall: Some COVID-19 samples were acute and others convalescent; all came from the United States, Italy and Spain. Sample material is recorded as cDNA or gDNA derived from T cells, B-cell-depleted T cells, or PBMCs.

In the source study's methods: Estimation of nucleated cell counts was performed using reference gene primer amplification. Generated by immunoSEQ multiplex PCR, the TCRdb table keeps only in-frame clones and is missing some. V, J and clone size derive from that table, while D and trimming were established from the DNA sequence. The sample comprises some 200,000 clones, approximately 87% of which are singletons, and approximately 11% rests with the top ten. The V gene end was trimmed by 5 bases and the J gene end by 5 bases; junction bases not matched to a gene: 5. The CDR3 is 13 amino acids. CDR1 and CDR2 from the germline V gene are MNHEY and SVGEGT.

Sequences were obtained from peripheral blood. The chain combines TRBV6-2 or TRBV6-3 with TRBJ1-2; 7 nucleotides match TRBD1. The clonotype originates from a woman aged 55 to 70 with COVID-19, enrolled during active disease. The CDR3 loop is CASSPRRGYGYTF. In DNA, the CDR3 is TGTGCCAGCAGTCCCCGCAGGGGGTATGGCTACACCTTC.